Listed here are 5 T cell receptor beta chains from one sample, sequenced in a study of blood T cell repertoires in COVID-19. Sequencing used immunoSEQ multiplex PCR; TCRdb keeps in-frame clones, though not all of them. The sample has roughly 280,000 clones, roughly nine tenths seen once; the top ten hold 3.6%. Sequencing used peripheral blood. These receptors came from a man aged 18 to 29 with active or convalescent COVID-19.

V and J are TRBV15 and TRBJ1-4, with 9 bases matching TRBD1. Per the germline V gene, CDR1 is LNHNV and CDR2 is YYDKDF (reference sequence). With 4 bases clipped from V and 8 bases from J, the junction kept 20 bases outside the gene matches. The length of the CDR3 is 19 residues. The CDR3 region has the DNA TGTGCCACCAGCAAAGCCCCCGGGACAGGGAGTAATACTGACGAAAAACTGTTTTTT. As protein: CATSKAPGTGSNTDEKLFF.

The V and J genes are TRBV20-1 and TRBJ2-1, with 7 positions matching TRBD2. From germline, CDR1 is DFQATT and CDR2 SNEGSKA (reference sequence). V shed 3 bases, J shed 7 bases, and the junction held 3 bases outside the gene matches. CDR3 size: 12 residues. The CDR3 protein is CSASVSGNEQFF. The CDR3 DNA reads TGCAGTGCTAGTGTTAGCGGGAATGAGCAGTTCTTC.

This clone was seen just once. The J gene is TRBJ2-5, the V gene TRBV4-3; 7 positions agree with TRBD2. This CDR3 has 17 amino acids. Trimming took 0 bases from V and 1 from J; bases not matched to a gene: 8. Germline V gene data show CDR1 as LGHNA and CDR2 as YSLEER. The CDR3, as DNA: TGCGCCAGCAGCCAAGACTGGGCTAGCGGCCTCCAAGAGACCCAGTACTTC. It yields the protein CASSQDWASGLQETQYF.

This chain connects TRBV7-9 to TRBJ2-3; D perhaps matches TRBD1 (5 bases). The CDR3 has 15 residues. Trimming stripped 5 bases from V and 0 bases from J, with 12 bases between. Looked up from germline, CDR1 is SEHNR and CDR2 is FQNEAQ (reference sequence). The CDR3 region has the DNA TGTGCCAGCAGCATACAGGCGATAAGCACAGATACGCAGTATTTT. Its protein product is CASSIQAISTDTQYF. Drawing the rest from reference TRBV7-9 and TRBJ2-3, the complete variable domain is DTGVSQNPRHKITKRGQNVTFRCDPISEHNRLYWYRQTLGQGPEFLTYFQNEAQLEKSRLLSDRFSAERPKGSFSTLEIQRTEQGDSAMYLCASSIQAISTDTQYFGPGTRLTVL.

V usage is TRBV7-3 and J usage is TRBJ2-3; D unresolved. The germline V and J ends were trimmed by 0 bases and 2 bases, with 6 bases remaining between them. Germline CDR1 reads SGHTA; CDR2 reads FQGTGA. The CDR3 is 14 residues long. CDR3: CASSLTGYTDTQYF. CDR3 nucleotides: TGTGCCAGCAGCTTAACGGGCTACACAGATACGCAGTATTTT.